This entry is about one T cell receptor (beta chain). Germline V CDR1 and CDR2: SGHAT, FQNNGV. The CDR3 runs 17 residues. With 1 base clipped from V and 4 bases from J, the junction kept 10 bases outside the gene matches. These data come from a study of T cell changes during pregnancy in multiple sclerosis. Here immunoSEQ multiplex PCR was the method, and the copy in TCRdb shows in-frame clones only, minus some. This sample carries tens of thousands of clones, almost 95% of them seen once, and the ten largest clones take 2.5% to 3%. The rearrangement links TRBV11-2 to TRBJ2-3; the match to TRBD1 covers 8 bases. This clonotype originated in a female donor in good health, enrolled as a control in a pregnancy study. The sample was peripheral blood, taken in the third trimester of pregnancy. CDR3 sequence: CASSLVRGQAGPDTQYF. CDR3 coding DNA: TGTGCCAGCAGCTTAGTCCGGGGACAGGCAGGGCCAGATACGCAGTATTTT.